This TCR beta chain is drawn from a study of circulating and synovial CD4+ cells in juvenile arthritis. The CDR3 extends over 17 amino acids. Germline CDR1 reads MDHEN; CDR2 reads SYDVKM. Trimming removed 0 bases from V and 0 bases from J; junction bases left unmatched: 4. Study-wide points: T cell genome counts differed by at least an order of magnitude between CPL and CD4 samples. These repertoires were less diverse than bulk blood CD4 repertoires. Shared-clonotype fractions with synovium likely underestimate full repertoire overlap.

This table comes from immunoSEQ multiplex PCR, and its TCRdb copy is limited to in-frame clones, with some not included. The table records about 33,000 clones, 90% to 95% of them present only once. To note about this clone: What it recognizes is unknown.

The chain joins TRBV28 to TRBJ2-3; 9 bases match TRBD2. Sequencing was carried out using CD4+ T cells from blood. This clonotype was obtained from a human donor with juvenile idiopathic arthritis. The CDR3 region has the DNA TGTGCCAGCAGTTTATGGGCTAGCGGGACTAGCACAGATACGCAGTATTTT. Its protein product is CASSLWASGTSTDTQYF.